One and the same sample provided the 5 T cell receptor beta chains below, sequenced in a study of blood T cell repertoires in COVID-19. TCRdb's table, derived via immunoSEQ multiplex PCR, lists solely in-frame clones and lacks some. The table has approximately 76,000 clones, roughly 83% seen once; the top ten hold around 6%. Specimen: peripheral blood. The receptor source for this set is a woman aged 55-70 years with acute or convalescent COVID-19.

The gene calls are TRBV11-2 and TRBJ1-2; D is perhaps TRBD1 (6 bases). This CDR3 comprises 13 residues. Trimming cost V 1 base and J 7 bases, with 10 bases left between them. Germline loops: CDR1 SGHAT, CDR2 FQNNGV. The CDR3 nucleotides are TGTGCCAGCAGCTTAGGCAGGGGAAGTGGCTACACCTTC. It encodes CASSLGRGSGYTF.

This chain uses TRBV19 with TRBJ1-5, with D hard to call. Deletions cut 4 bases from V and 0 bases from J, with 10 bases between. This CDR3 region has 15 residues. Germline CDR1 is LNHDA and CDR2 is SQIVND (reference sequence). The CDR3 loop reads CASSTRRLSNQPQHF. The CDR3 DNA sequence: TGTGCCAGTAGTACCCGACGACTTAGCAATCAGCCCCAGCATTTT. The full variable domain, its missing parts supplied by reference TRBV19 and TRBJ1-5, is DGGITQSPKYLFRKEGQNVTLSCEQNLNHDAMYWYRQDPGQGLRLIYYSQIVNDFQKGDIAEGYSVSREKKESFPLTVTSAQKNPTAFYLCASSTRRLSNQPQHFGDGTRLSIL.

This chain links TRBV30 with TRBJ2-2; D remains ambiguous. With 3 bases removed from V and 5 bases from J, the gap between germline ends came to 4 bases. The CDR3 spans 11 residues. From germline, CDR1 is GTSNPN and CDR2 SVGIG (reference sequence). The CDR3 nucleotides are TGTGCCTGGAGCTTTACCGGGGAGCTGTTTTTT. Protein: CAWSFTGELFF.

The chain recombines TRBV3-1 (or the pseudogene TRBV3-2) with TRBJ2-5; perhaps TRBD2 as D (5 bases). The germline gives CDR1 LGHDT, CDR2 YNNKEL (reference sequence). Trimming took 4 bases from V and 4 from J, leaving 19 bases between them. The CDR3 has 16 amino acids. This chain's CDR3 is CASSPASTNQVETQYF. CDR3 DNA: TGTGCCAGCAGCCCAGCTTCGACTAACCAAGTAGAGACCCAGTACTTC.

The chain recombines TRBV18 with TRBJ2-5; TRBD1 might be the D (6 bases). This CDR3 region has 15 residues. V dropped 0 bases and J dropped 5 bases, with 13 bases sitting between them. The germline gives CDR1 KGHSH, CDR2 LQKENI. In nucleotides, the CDR3 is TGTGCCAGCTCACCACCGGTGGGACAACGGGAGACCCAGTACTTC. Amino acids: CASSPPVGQRETQYF.